The T cell receptor (beta chain) under discussion was sequenced for a study of blood T cell repertoires in COVID-19. Across the whole study: PBMCs, B-cell-depleted T cells, or T cells were the source of the cDNA or gDNA that made up the material.

CDR1 MDHEN and CDR2 SYDVKM come from the germline V gene. Losses at the gene ends were 5 bases for V and 4 bases for J; bases not matched to a gene: 7. The CDR3 has 14 amino acids. The study drew participants aged roughly 18 to 95 years from 24 US areas. Participants were placed into cohorts based on the clinical history they reported. Symptom resolution, clearance, or two negative PCRs marked the recovered donors of Cohort 3. Repertoires were generated with immunoSEQ multiplex PCR, while TCRdb's copy carries only in-frame clones and drops some. The sample lists about 270,000 clones; roughly nine tenths were seen once.

The genes are TRBV28 and TRBJ1-2; 7 bases fit TRBD1. The receptor's source is a woman aged 18 to 35 who had recovered from COVID-19. The sequenced sample was PBMCs or T cells enriched from blood (not recorded which). The CDR3 DNA reads TGTGCCAGCAGTCCCCCGGGACAGATCTATGGCTACACCTTC. Translated, it gives CASSPPGQIYGYTF.